The sequence of this T cell receptor (beta chain) was determined in a study of T-cell reconstitution after alpha-beta-depleted transplantation in children. Overall study results and limits: There were some patients whose high TCRbeta diversity at day 60 came from surviving recipient T cells and thymic progenitors. Reported findings indicate that, about two months after transplant, alpha-beta T cells came from several hundred expanded clones, which were derived from non-depleted graft cells. Most T-cell counts and diversity one year after the transplant came from T cells that were newly produced.

This clonotype has only a few counts. Its antigen is not known. This CDR3 has 16 residues. Germline V gene lookup returns CDR1 SGHTA and CDR2 FQGNSA. J gave up 6 bases and V 1 base, and 8 bases lay outside the gene matches. As it was prepared, the TCRbeta library received unique molecular identifiers. TCRdb processed the PCR reads anew with MiXCR; each CDR3 protein has one entry. The sample lists about 500,000 distinct CDR3 sequences; 10% to 12% were seen once. The source is a female patient between 2 and 15 years old who had a stem cell transplant for aplastic anemia, so the T cells may come from the graft donor. This specimen was PBMCs, mostly from graft donor cells, taken 180 days after TCRalphabeta/CD19-depleted stem cell transplant. V gene TRBV7-2 combines with J gene TRBJ2-7, with 11 nucleotides matching TRBD2. The CDR3 is CASSLDGSGRAGEQYF. DNA for the CDR3: TGTGCCAGCAGCTTAGATGGTAGCGGGAGGGCCGGCGAGCAGTACTTC.